This TCR beta chain was recovered during a study of shared clonotypes between healthy human individuals. Overall study findings and caveats: Generation probabilities of non-shared clonotypes were lower (relative to those shared by all four donors).

CDR3 length: 15 residues. Per germline, CDR1 SGHTA and CDR2 FQGTGA. V lost 5 bases and J lost 4; bases outside the gene matches: 4. Original methodology: ImmunoSEQ gave junction-only sequences without quality scores, so filtering differed. The table came from immunoSEQ multiplex PCR; TCRdb's copy has only in-frame clones and leaves some out. That table gives V, J and clone size, and the DNA gave D and trimming. The table includes about 2.1 million clones, about 93% detected once. Regarding this clone: The antigen is not known. This same CDR3 is encoded by further DNA sequences in the sample.

Naive CD8 populations comprised CD45RO-negative cells positively selected for CCR7, excluding terminally differentiated effector memory CD45RA+ cells. Sequenced sample: naive CD8+ T cells from PBMCs. The clonotype originates from a man younger than 30 in good health. Some clones in this sample may be carry-over from other donors' samples. The rearrangement links TRBV7-3 to TRBJ2-1; 11 nucleotides match TRBD2. DNA for the CDR3: TGTGCCAGCAGCGCGCTAGCGGGAGGTTACAATGAGCAGTTCTTC. Translating it yields CASSALAGGYNEQFF.